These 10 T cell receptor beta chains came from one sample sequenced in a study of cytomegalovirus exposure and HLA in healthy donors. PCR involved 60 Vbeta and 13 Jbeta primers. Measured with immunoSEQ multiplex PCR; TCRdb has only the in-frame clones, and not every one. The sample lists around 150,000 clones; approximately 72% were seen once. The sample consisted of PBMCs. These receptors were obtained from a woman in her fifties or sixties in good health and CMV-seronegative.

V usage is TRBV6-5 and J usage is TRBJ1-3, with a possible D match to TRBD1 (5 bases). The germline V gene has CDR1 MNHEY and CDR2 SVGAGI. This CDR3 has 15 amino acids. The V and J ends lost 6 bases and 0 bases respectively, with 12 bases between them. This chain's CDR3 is CASSRQLSSGNTIYF. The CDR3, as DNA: TGTGCCAGCAGCCGACAGTTAAGCTCTGGAAACACCATATATTTT.

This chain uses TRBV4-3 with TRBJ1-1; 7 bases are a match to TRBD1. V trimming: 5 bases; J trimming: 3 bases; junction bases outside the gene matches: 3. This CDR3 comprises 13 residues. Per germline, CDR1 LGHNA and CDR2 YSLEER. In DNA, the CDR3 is TGCGCCAGCAGCACTACAGGGGACACTGAAGCTTTCTTT. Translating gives CASSTTGDTEAFF.

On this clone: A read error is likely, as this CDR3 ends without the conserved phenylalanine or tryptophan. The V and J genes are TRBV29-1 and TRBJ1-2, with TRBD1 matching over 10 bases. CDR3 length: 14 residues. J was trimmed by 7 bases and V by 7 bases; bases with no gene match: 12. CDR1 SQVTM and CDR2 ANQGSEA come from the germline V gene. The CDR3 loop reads CSAVGTGVVSGYTL. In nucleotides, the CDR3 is TGCAGCGCCGTCGGGACAGGGGTTGTCTCTGGCTACACCCTC.

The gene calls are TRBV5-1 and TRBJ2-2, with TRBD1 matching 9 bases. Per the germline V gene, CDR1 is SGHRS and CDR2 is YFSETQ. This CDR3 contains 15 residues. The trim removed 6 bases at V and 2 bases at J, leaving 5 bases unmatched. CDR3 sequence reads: CASTRDRANTGELFF. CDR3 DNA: TGCGCCAGCACCAGGGACAGGGCCAACACCGGGGAGCTGTTTTTT.

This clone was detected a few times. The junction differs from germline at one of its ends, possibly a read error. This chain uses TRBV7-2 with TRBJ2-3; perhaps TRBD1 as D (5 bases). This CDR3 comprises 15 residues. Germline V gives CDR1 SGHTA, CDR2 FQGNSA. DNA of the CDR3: TGTGCCAGCAGTTTAGTAGGGGTTGGCACAGATACGCAGTATTTT. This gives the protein CASSLVGVGTDTQYF. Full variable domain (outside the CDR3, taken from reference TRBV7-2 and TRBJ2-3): GAGVSQSPSNKVTEKGKDVELRCDPISGHTALYWYRQSLGQGLEFLIYFQGNSAPDKSGLPSDRFSAERTGGSVSTLTIQRTQQEDSAVYLCASSLVGVGTDTQYFGPGTRLTVL.

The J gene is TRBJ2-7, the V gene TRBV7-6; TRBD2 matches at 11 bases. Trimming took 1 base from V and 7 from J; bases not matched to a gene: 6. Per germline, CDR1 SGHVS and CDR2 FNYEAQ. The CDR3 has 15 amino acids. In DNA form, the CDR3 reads TGTGCCAGCAGCTTAGGGCTAGCGGGAGGAGATGAGCAGTACTTC. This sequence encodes CASSLGLAGGDEQYF.

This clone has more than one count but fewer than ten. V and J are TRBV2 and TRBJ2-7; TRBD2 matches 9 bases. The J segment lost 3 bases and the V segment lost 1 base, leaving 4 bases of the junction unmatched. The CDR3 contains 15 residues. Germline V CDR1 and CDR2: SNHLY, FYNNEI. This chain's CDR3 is CASSEGLADFYEQYF. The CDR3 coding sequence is TGTGCCAGCAGTGAAGGACTAGCGGACTTCTACGAGCAGTACTTC.

CDR3 region: CAISNYREGTGDGYTF. The CDR3 DNA reads TGTGCCATCAGTAACTATCGGGAGGGGACAGGGGATGGCTACACCTTC. V usage is TRBV10-3 and J usage is TRBJ1-2; the match to TRBD1 covers 10 bases. CDR1 and CDR2 from the germline V gene are ENHRY and SYGVKD. CDR3 length equals 16 residues. V shed 5 bases, J shed 6 bases, and the junction held 12 bases outside the gene matches.

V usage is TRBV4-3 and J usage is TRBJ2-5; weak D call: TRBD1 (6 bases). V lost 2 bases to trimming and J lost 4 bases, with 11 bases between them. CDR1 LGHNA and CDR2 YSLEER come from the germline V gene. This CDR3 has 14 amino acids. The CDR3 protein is CASSQYHRAETQYF. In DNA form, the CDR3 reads TGCGCCAGCAGCCAATATCACAGGGCAGAGACCCAGTACTTC.

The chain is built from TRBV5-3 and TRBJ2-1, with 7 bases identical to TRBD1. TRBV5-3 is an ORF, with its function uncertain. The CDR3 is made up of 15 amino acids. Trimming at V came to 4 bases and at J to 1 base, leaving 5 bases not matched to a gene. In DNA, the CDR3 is TGTGCCAGAAGCGGGACGACAGGGTCCTACAATGAGCAGTTCTTC. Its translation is CARSGTTGSYNEQFF.